The text below deals with one T cell receptor (beta chain). The sample holds other DNA sequences that translate to the same CDR3. Some clones are missing from TCRdb's copy, which holds only in-frame ones; the method was immunoSEQ multiplex PCR. Of 70,000 or so clones in the sample, roughly 89% were seen once. The V gene lost 3 bases and the J gene lost 5 bases, with 10 bases spanning the gap. CDR3 length equals 13 residues. The data belong to a study of blood T cell repertoires in COVID-19. The sample was peripheral blood. This TCR was sampled from a man aged 55 to 70 with acute or convalescent COVID-19. This chain connects TRBV12-3 or TRBV12-4 to TRBJ1-1, with a possible D match to TRBD1 (5 bases). CDR3 nucleotides: TGTGCCAGCAGTTTGTCCGGGGGAACTGAAGCTTTCTTT. It codes for CASSLSGGTEAFF.